Listed below are T cell receptor beta chains from one sample, sequenced in a study of blood T cell repertoires in COVID-19. Libraries were prepared by immunoSEQ multiplex PCR; TCRdb keeps only in-frame clonotypes and omits some of them. Counted here are over 150,000 clones, approximately 84% occurring once; the ten biggest clones make up 6.9%. Material: peripheral blood. These receptors originate from a human donor with acute or convalescent COVID-19. The donor label of this sample is uncertain. CDR3s include the opening cysteine and the closing phenylalanine or tryptophan. Fields, in order: clone size, J gene, V gene, D gene, CDR3 protein, CDR3 DNA. D genes are given only for firm matches. Size is stated for part of the rows, as once, few or many counts, or as a class when the clone is expanded.

.	TRBJ2-1	TRBV5-1	.	CASSRDSPFGEQFF	TGCGCCAGCAGCCGGGACTCGCCCTTCGGAGAGCAGTTCTTC
.	TRBJ2-7	TRBV9	.	CASSVGRVGEQYF	TGTGCCAGCAGCGTAGGAAGAGTTGGCGAGCAGTACTTC
.	TRBJ2-7	TRBV5-6	TRBD1	CASSLAPKSGGLSYEQYF	TGTGCCAGCAGCTTGGCCCCCAAATCAGGGGGCCTCTCCTACGAGCAGTACTTC
.	TRBJ2-5	TRBV9	TRBD2	CASSVGGLAGQETQYF	TGTGCCAGCAGCGTAGGGGGGTTAGCGGGGCAAGAGACCCAGTACTTC
.	TRBJ2-1	TRBV7-2	.	CASSDSGFNEQFF	TGTGCCAGCAGCGACTCAGGGTTCAATGAGCAGTTCTTC
.	TRBJ2-3	TRBV7-9	TRBD2	CASSLGRPSGDTQYF	TGTGCCAGCAGCTTAGGCCGACCTAGCGGAGATACGCAGTATTTT
.	TRBJ1-4	TRBV30	.	CAWTLGRNEKLFF	TGTGCCTGGACCTTGGGGAGGAATGAAAAACTGTTTTTT
.	TRBJ1-1	TRBV5-1	TRBD1	CASSTDRENTEAFF	TGCGCCAGCAGCACGGACAGGGAGAACACTGAAGCTTTCTTT
.	TRBJ1-6	TRBV6-5	TRBD1	CASRRDRNSPLHF	TGTGCCAGCAGACGGGACAGGAATTCACCCCTCCACTTT
.	TRBJ2-3	TRBV30	.	CAWSSSGDTQYF	TGTGCCTGGAGTTCGTCGGGGGATACGCAGTATTTT
.	TRBJ2-7	TRBV6-6	.	CASSPRYRASQEGSYEQYF	TGTGCCAGCAGTCCCAGATACCGGGCCTCCCAAGAGGGCTCCTACGAGCAGTACTTC
.	TRBJ2-5	TRBV5-5	.	CASSLALAEGRTQYF	TGTGCCAGCAGCTTGGCCTTGGCGGAGGGAAGGACCCAGTACTTC
once	TRBJ2-3	TRBV29-1	.	CSVEDRVGTDTQYF	TGCAGCGTTGAAGATCGAGTAGGCACAGATACGCAGTATTTT
.	TRBJ2-3	TRBV10-3	TRBD2	CAISVQAGGADTQYF	TGTGCCATCAGCGTGCAAGCGGGGGGGGCGGATACGCAGTATTTT
.	TRBJ1-1	TRBV20-1	.	CSASGGGMNTEAFF	TGCAGTGCTAGTGGGGGAGGGATGAACACTGAAGCTTTCTTT
.	TRBJ2-7	TRBV11-2	.	CASSLGWGSSYEQYF	TGTGCCAGCAGCTTAGGGTGGGGCAGCTCCTACGAGCAGTACTTC
.	TRBJ1-2	TRBV27	TRBD1	CASSRSPQGNYGYTF	TGTGCCAGCAGTCGATCCCCACAGGGGAACTATGGCTACACCTTC
.	TRBJ1-2	TRBV21-1	.	CASSKAIGQGRDGYTF	TGTGCCAGCAGCAAAGCGATAGGACAGGGCAGGGATGGCTACACCTTC
.	TRBJ1-2	TRBV11-2	.	CASSLDPGLRGYTF	TGTGCCAGCAGCTTAGATCCAGGGTTAAGGGGCTACACCTTC
.	TRBJ2-1	TRBV5-5	TRBD2	CASSLVDGRAYNEQFF	TGTGCCAGCAGCTTGGTGGACGGGAGGGCCTACAATGAGCAGTTCTTC
.	TRBJ2-1	TRBV6-5	TRBD2	CASSYSGLAGGHEQFF	TGTGCCAGCAGTTACTCCGGACTAGCGGGAGGCCATGAGCAGTTCTTC
.	TRBJ1-4	TRBV18	.	CASSPPSSRGEKLFF	TGTGCCAGCTCACCCCCGTCCTCAAGGGGCGAAAAACTGTTTTTT
.	TRBJ2-7	TRBV30	TRBD1	CAWSGDRGGEQYF	TGTGCCTGGAGTGGGGACAGGGGAGGCGAGCAGTACTTC
.	TRBJ2-1	TRBV11-2	.	CASRSRSSYNEQFF	TGTGCCAGCAGATCTCGGAGCTCCTACAATGAGCAGTTCTTC
.	TRBJ2-1	TRBV3-1/TRBV3-2	TRBD2	CASRKTSGSTNEQFF	TGTGCCAGCAGAAAGACTAGCGGGAGTACAAATGAGCAGTTCTTC
.	TRBJ2-7	TRBV27	TRBD2	CASSRTSGEGYYEQYF	TGTGCCAGCAGCCGGACTAGCGGAGAAGGGTACTACGAGCAGTACTTC
.	TRBJ1-5	TRBV28	TRBD1	CASRRTGRGDNQPQHF	TGTGCCAGCAGAAGGACAGGGCGGGGTGACAATCAGCCCCAGCATTTT
.	TRBJ2-7	TRBV5-5	TRBD2	CASSLGLAGVYYEQYF	TGTGCCAGCAGCCTAGGTCTAGCGGGAGTTTACTACGAGCAGTACTTC
.	TRBJ2-1	TRBV7-2	.	CASSLVAQGGNEQFF	TGTGCCAGCAGCTTAGTGGCCCAGGGTGGGAATGAGCAGTTCTTC
.	TRBJ2-2	TRBV29-1	.	CSVALGSPDTGELFF	TGCAGCGTAGCTCTGGGGAGTCCGGACACCGGGGAGCTGTTTTTT
.	TRBJ1-2	TRBV20-1	.	CSAPLAYGYTF	TGCAGTGCTCCTTTAGCCTATGGCTACACCTTC
.	TRBJ2-1	TRBV7-9	TRBD2	CASSFSDSGRLDEQFF	TGTGCCAGCAGCTTTTCGGATAGCGGGCGGCTCGATGAGCAGTTCTTC
.	TRBJ2-2	TRBV2	TRBD1	CASSGTGSNTGELFF	TGTGCCAGCAGTGGGACAGGGTCGAACACCGGGGAGCTGTTTTTT
few	TRBJ1-1	TRBV9	.	CASSAYLSPGANEAFF	TGTGCCAGCAGCGCGTACCTCTCCCCTGGGGCGAATGAAGCTTTCTTT